The 25 T cell receptor beta chains below were found in one sample sequenced in a study of blood T cell repertoires in COVID-19. Here immunoSEQ multiplex PCR was the method, and the copy in TCRdb shows in-frame clones only, minus some. This sample has 70,000 to 75,000 clones, with over 75% found just once. The specimen sequenced was peripheral blood. The source is a woman younger than 30 with acute or convalescent COVID-19.

This clone was counted between two and nine times. This chain connects TRBV5-1 to TRBJ2-1, with 8 nucleotides matching TRBD2. V lost 3 bases to trimming and J lost 5 bases; unmatched junction nucleotides: 13. Germline V CDR1 and CDR2: SGHRS, YFSETQ. CDR3 length: 17 residues. CDR3 amino acids: CASSSNPTSGSHNEQFF. CDR3 DNA sequence: TGCGCCAGCAGCTCGAACCCCACTAGCGGATCCCACAATGAGCAGTTCTTC.

The gene calls are TRBV5-1 and TRBJ2-2; 8 bases match TRBD1. This CDR3 comprises 14 residues. With 4 bases clipped from V and 4 bases from J, the junction kept 3 bases outside the gene matches. CDR1 and CDR2 (germline): SGHRS, YFSETQ. CDR3 amino acids: CASSTGQATGELFF. The CDR3 DNA follows: TGCGCCAGCAGCACGGGACAGGCCACCGGGGAGCTGTTTTTT. The complete variable domain, with remaining parts taken from reference TRBV5-1 and TRBJ2-2, reads KAGVTQTPRYLIKTRGQQVTLSCSPISGHRSVSWYQQTPGQGLQFLFEYFSETQRNKGNFPGRFSGRQFSNSRSEMNVSTLELGDSALYLCASSTGQATGELFFGEGSRLTVL.

This chain connects TRBV6-2 or TRBV6-3 to TRBJ1-1; TRBD1 aligns across 10 bases. Germline V CDR1 and CDR2: MNHEY, SVGEGT. Trimming took 7 bases from V and 5 from J; bases not matched to a gene: 13. This CDR3 is 16 amino acids long. The CDR3 here is CASIPDRGPPRTEAFF. The CDR3 nucleotides are TGTGCCAGCATCCCAGACAGGGGGCCGCCAAGGACTGAAGCTTTCTTT.

The gene calls are TRBV18 and TRBJ1-2, with D perhaps TRBD1 (5 bases). The CDR3 has 13 residues. The germline CDR1 and CDR2 sequences are KGHSH and LQKENI. The V end was cut by 3 bases, the J end by 2 bases, with 7 bases between. The CDR3 DNA is TGTGCCAGCTCACCGTCAGGGAACTATGGCTACACCTTC. Translated, it gives CASSPSGNYGYTF.

This clone was recorded once. The chain couples TRBV7-2 to TRBJ2-2; TRBD2 aligns across 8 bases. The CDR3 sequence is 15 residues long. The V gene end was trimmed by 4 bases and the J gene end by 4 bases; junction bases not matched to a gene: 5. From germline, CDR1 is SGHTA and CDR2 FQGNSA. The CDR3: CASSSTSGLTGELFF. The CDR3 DNA follows: TGTGCCAGCAGCTCCACTAGCGGCCTCACCGGGGAGCTGTTTTTT.

The gene calls are TRBV6-6 and TRBJ1-5, with D possibly matching TRBD1 (6 bases). Trimming stripped 11 bases from V and 1 base from J, with 15 bases between. Germline-derived CDR1 and CDR2 are MNHNY and SVGAGI (reference sequence). The CDR3 is made up of 14 amino acids. CDR3 DNA sequence: TGTGCCGCTAAACAGGGCAACAGCAATCAGCCCCAGCATTTT. Its protein is CAAKQGNSNQPQHF.

The chain employs TRBV7-9 and TRBJ2-7; 9 nucleotides match TRBD2. CDR1 is SEHNR, CDR2 FQNEAQ, per germline (reference sequence). V shed 4 bases, J shed 6 bases, and the junction held 13 bases outside the gene matches. CDR3 length: 16 amino acids. CDR3 DNA: TGTGCCAGCAGCTCGACACGGGGAGCGGGAGGCACCGAGCAGTACTTC. Translating gives CASSSTRGAGGTEQYF.

A word on this clone: The sample contains more than one DNA sequence encoding this CDR3. The chain couples TRBV9 to TRBJ1-1; perhaps TRBD1 as D (5 bases). Germline V lookup: CDR1 SGDLS, CDR2 YYNGEE. The CDR3 contains 14 residues. Trimming took off 0 bases at V and 2 bases at J, with 8 bases between the two ends. As DNA, the CDR3 is TGTGCCAGCAGCGTAGGCAGGGTTAACACTGAAGCTTTCTTT. Translated, it gives CASSVGRVNTEAFF. The whole variable domain, remainder taken from reference TRBV9 and TRBJ1-1, is DSGVTQTPKHLITATGQRVTLRCSPRSGDLSVYWYQQSLDQGLQFLIQYYNGEERAKGNILERFSAQQFPDLHSELNLSSLELGDSALYFCASSVGRVNTEAFFGQGTRLTVV.

This clone was seen only once. V is TRBV30 and J is TRBJ1-2, with unresolved D. Germline CDR1 GTSNPN, CDR2 SVGIG (reference sequence). Trimming stripped 0 bases from V and 1 base from J, with 6 bases between. This CDR3 has 13 residues. The CDR3 sequence: CAWSVTVNYGYTF. The CDR3 DNA reads TGTGCCTGGAGTGTCACGGTTAACTATGGCTACACCTTC.

The chain is built from TRBV25-1 and TRBJ2-5; perhaps TRBD1 as D (5 bases). V was trimmed by 4 bases and J by 4 bases, leaving 13 bases between them. This CDR3 has 14 amino acids. Germline V CDR1 and CDR2: MGHDK, SYGVNS. The CDR3, as DNA: TGTGCCAGCAGTGGCCCGACAGTGGCAGAGACCCAGTACTTC. It specifies CASSGPTVAETQYF.

The V and J genes are TRBV5-8 and TRBJ1-2; TRBD1 aligns across 7 bases. CDR1 is SGHTS and CDR2 is YDEGEE in the germline V gene. V shed 4 bases and J 5 bases; nucleotides not matched to a gene: 8. This CDR3 region has 14 residues. CDR3 region: CASSPRQGTYGYTF. CDR3 nucleotide sequence: TGTGCCAGCAGCCCAAGACAGGGAACTTATGGCTACACCTTC.

This chain joins TRBV3-1 (or the pseudogene TRBV3-2) and TRBJ2-2; 16 positions match TRBD2. With 4 bases clipped from V and 4 bases from J, the junction kept 6 bases outside the gene matches. The CDR3 runs to 18 residues. CDR1 is LGHDT, CDR2 YNNKEL, per germline (reference sequence). CDR3 bases: TGTGCCAGCAGCCTGGGACTAGCGGGAGGGCCGAGCACCGGGGAGCTGTTTTTT. It specifies CASSLGLAGGPSTGELFF.

The chain joins TRBV27 to TRBJ1-2, with a weak D call TRBD1 (6 bases). The germline V and J ends were trimmed by 5 bases and 6 bases, with 13 bases remaining between them. The CDR3 is 13 residues long. Germline assignment: CDR1 MNHEY and CDR2 SMNVEV (reference sequence). CDR3 amino acids: CASSPTGFHGYTF. In DNA, the CDR3 is TGTGCCAGCAGTCCCACAGGGTTTCATGGCTACACCTTC.

This chain connects TRBV9 to TRBJ1-6; no definite D call. Per the germline V gene, CDR1 is SGDLS and CDR2 is YYNGEE. V was pared by 4 bases and J by 8 bases, with 16 bases between. The CDR3 length is 15 residues. CDR3 residues: CASSPSPSSDSPLHF. The CDR3 bases are TGTGCCAGCAGCCCTAGCCCCTCATCGGATTCACCCCTCCACTTT. Together with reference TRBV9 and TRBJ1-6, the CDR3 gives the full variable domain: DSGVTQTPKHLITATGQRVTLRCSPRSGDLSVYWYQQSLDQGLQFLIQYYNGEERAKGNILERFSAQQFPDLHSELNLSSLELGDSALYFCASSPSPSSDSPLHFGNGTRLTVT.

The chain is built from TRBV6-6 and TRBJ1-5; TRBD1 is a possible D gene (6 bases). The CDR3 is made up of 14 amino acids. V lost 5 bases and J lost 7, with 15 bases in between. CDR1 is MNHNY, CDR2 SVGAGI, per germline (reference sequence). The CDR3 nucleotides read TGTGCCAGCAGTCAAACAGGGCTCCTCCAGCCCCAGCATTTT. Translating it yields CASSQTGLLQPQHF.

The chain joins TRBV28 to TRBJ1-1; 11 bases match TRBD1. Losses at the gene ends were 5 bases for V and 7 bases for J; bases not matched to a gene: 6. CDR1 and CDR2 from the germline V gene are MDHEN and SYDVKM. This CDR3 spans 14 amino acids. CDR3 DNA sequence: TGTGCCAGCAGTCCCGGGACAGGGGGGCTTGAAGCTTTCTTT. Its translation is CASSPGTGGLEAFF.

The chain couples TRBV6-5 to TRBJ1-6, with TRBD1 matching over 9 bases. V shed 10 bases, J shed 7 bases, and the junction held 11 bases outside the gene matches. The CDR3 spans 15 residues. Germline V gene sequence: CDR1 MNHEY, CDR2 SVGAGI. CDR3 region: CAIHEAGTGNSPLHF. CDR3 in DNA: TGTGCCATCCACGAAGCCGGGACAGGGAATTCACCCCTCCACTTT.

The V call is TRBV19, the J call TRBJ1-1, with D perhaps matching TRBD1 (5 bases). From germline, CDR1 is LNHDA and CDR2 SQIVND (reference sequence). The V and J ends lost 1 base and 5 bases respectively, with 11 bases between them. The CDR3 covers 14 residues. The CDR3 spells CASSIAGGRTEAFF. Written as DNA, the CDR3 is TGTGCCAGTAGTATAGCCGGGGGACGAACTGAAGCTTTCTTT.

The rearrangement uses TRBV11-2 and TRBJ1-4; perhaps TRBD1 as D (5 bases). The CDR3 contains 16 residues. From germline, CDR1 is SGHAT and CDR2 FQNNGV. V was pared by 1 base and J by 5 bases, with 14 bases between. The CDR3 is CASSLGLDSFNEKLFF. CDR3 nucleotides: TGTGCCAGCAGCTTAGGTTTAGACAGCTTCAATGAAAAACTGTTTTTT.

This clone was seen only a few times. The chain employs TRBV6-1 and TRBJ2-1; no definite D call. V was trimmed by 1 base and J by 4 bases, leaving 14 bases between them. This CDR3 contains 16 residues. The germline V gene has CDR1 MNHNS and CDR2 SASEGT. The CDR3 sequence is CASSEEYLYLYNEQFF. The DNA for the CDR3 is TGTGCCAGCAGTGAAGAGTACCTTTACCTATACAATGAGCAGTTCTTC.

V and J are TRBV19 and TRBJ1-2; tentative D call: TRBD1 (5 bases). Per germline, CDR1 LNHDA and CDR2 SQIVND (reference sequence). V lost 6 bases to trimming and J lost 0 bases, with 17 bases between them. This CDR3 is 16 amino acids long. The CDR3 reads CASSPSPRGSNYGYTF. DNA of the CDR3: TGTGCCAGTAGCCCCTCCCCCCGGGGGTCTAACTATGGCTACACCTTC.

The chain joins TRBV19 to TRBJ2-1, with D tentatively TRBD2 (6 bases). The CDR3 has 13 residues. CDR1 LNHDA and CDR2 SQIVND come from the germline V gene (reference sequence). V was trimmed by 4 bases and J by 8 bases, leaving 12 bases between them. The DNA of the CDR3 is TGTGCCAGTAGTAGCGGGACCCTCTATGAGCAGTTCTTC. This gives the protein CASSSGTLYEQFF.

The V gene is TRBV13, the J gene TRBJ1-6; possible D gene TRBD1, 6 bases. Germline-derived CDR1 and CDR2 are PRHDT and FYEKMQ (reference sequence). The CDR3 sequence is 15 residues long. V shed 5 bases and J shed 4 bases, with 12 bases lying between them. CDR3 sequence (DNA): TGTGCCAGCAGCCTGAGGACAGAATATAATTCACCCCTCCACTTT. Translation gives CASSLRTEYNSPLHF.

The chain links TRBV6-1 to TRBJ1-6, with D tentatively TRBD1 (5 bases). The CDR3 runs 17 residues. Per the germline V gene, CDR1 is MNHNS and CDR2 is SASEGT. The V and J ends lost 2 bases and 0 bases respectively, with 11 bases between them. The CDR3 loop reads CASSETGYSSYNSPLHF. CDR3 in DNA: TGTGCCAGCAGTGAAACAGGATACAGCTCCTATAATTCACCCCTCCACTTT.

The chain uses TRBV5-1 and TRBJ1-1; TRBD1 matches 9 bases. Germline V lookup: CDR1 SGHRS, CDR2 YFSETQ. The CDR3 length is 14 residues. With V trimmed by 3 bases and J by 5 bases, 5 bases remained unmatched. The chain's CDR3 is CASSWGQGRTEAFF. In DNA, the CDR3 is TGCGCCAGCAGCTGGGGACAGGGAAGGACTGAAGCTTTCTTT.